This T cell receptor beta chain emerged from a study of neoadjuvant anti-PD-1 for oral cavity cancer. Study background: Before surgery, most patients got three to four biweekly 3 mg/kg nivolumab doses. Patients without progression received a fourth nivolumab dose around day 43, then surgical resection on days 50-56. Study outcomes and limitations: Pretreatment Treg/Th17 ratio correlated inversely with post-treatment tumor clonality.

Most tumor samples had roughly 5.2 ug input DNA in two replicates. TCRdb keeps only in-frame clones here, not all; method: immunoSEQ multiplex PCR. Seen here are nearly 15,000 clones, roughly 40% observed once, and the top ten hold around 40%. Time point indicated: after neoadjuvant nivolumab, at surgical resection. Concerning this clone: Its antigen is not identified.

Per germline, CDR1 SNHLY and CDR2 FYNNEI. The CDR3 runs 13 residues. V was trimmed by 2 bases and J by 7 bases, leaving 11 bases between them. V is TRBV2 and J is TRBJ1-2; D uncertain. The source was tumor tissue, collected after nivolumab (anti-PD-1) treatment. The clonotype comes from a person aged 40 to 85 with oral cavity squamous cell carcinoma. CDR3 sequence (DNA): TGTGCCAGCAGTGAAAAAATAGCCTTTGGCTACACCTTC. Translated, it gives CASSEKIAFGYTF.